This TCR beta chain appears in the sequencing data of a study of blood T cells in healthy people across ages. Broader study findings: TCR beta diversity per million T cells fell roughly linearly with age. In these data, TCR beta diversity tracked strongly with naive T cell percentage.

On this clonotype: The target antigen is unknown.

The CDR3 is made up of 15 amino acids. Germline V CDR1 and CDR2: KGHSH, LQKENI. The ends lost 2 bases at V and 2 bases at J; junction bases unmatched: 3. Next came a second PCR, run for roughly 6 to 11 cycles, which used a sample-barcoded 5' primer along with a J-beta primer mix. TCRdb used MiXCR to reprocess the 5' RACE reads, holding one entry per CDR3 protein. The sample includes about 1,500,000 distinct CDR3 sequences, roughly 45% of them seen just once. Input material: blood. V usage is TRBV18 and J usage is TRBJ2-3; the match to TRBD1 covers 8 bases. The sequence came from a woman between 18 and 29 years old in good health. The CDR3 sequence: CASSPRTGYTDTQYF. In nucleotides, the CDR3 is TGTGCCAGCTCACCAAGGACAGGGTACACAGATACGCAGTATTTT.